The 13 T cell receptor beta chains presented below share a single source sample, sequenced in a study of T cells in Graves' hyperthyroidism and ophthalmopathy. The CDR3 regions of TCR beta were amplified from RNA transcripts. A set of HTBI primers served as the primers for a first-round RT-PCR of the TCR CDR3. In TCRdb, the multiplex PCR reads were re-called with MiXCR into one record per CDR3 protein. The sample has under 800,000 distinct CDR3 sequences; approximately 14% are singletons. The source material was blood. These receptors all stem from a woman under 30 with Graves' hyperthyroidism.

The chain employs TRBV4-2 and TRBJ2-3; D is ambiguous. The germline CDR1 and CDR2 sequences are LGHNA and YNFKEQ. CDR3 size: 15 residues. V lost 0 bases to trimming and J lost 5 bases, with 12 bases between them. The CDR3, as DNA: TGTGCCAGCAGCCAAGATCTCCTCATGGAAGATACGCAGTATTTT. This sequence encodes CASSQDLLMEDTQYF.

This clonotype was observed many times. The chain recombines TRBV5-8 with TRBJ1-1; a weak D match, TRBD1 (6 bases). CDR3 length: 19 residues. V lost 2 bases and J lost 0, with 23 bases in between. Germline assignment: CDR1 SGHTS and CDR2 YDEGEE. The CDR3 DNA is TGTGCCAGCAGCTTCACCTTACAGGGTACTCGTCCTATGAACACTGAAGCTTTCTTT. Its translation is CASSFTLQGTRPMNTEAFF.

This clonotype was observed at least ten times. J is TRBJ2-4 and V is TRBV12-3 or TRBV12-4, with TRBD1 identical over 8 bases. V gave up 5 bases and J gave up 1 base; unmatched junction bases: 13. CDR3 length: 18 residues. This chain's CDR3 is CASSTGGRTPGAKNIQYF. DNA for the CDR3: TGTGCCAGCAGTACAGGGGGGAGGACCCCGGGGGCCAAAAACATTCAGTACTTC.

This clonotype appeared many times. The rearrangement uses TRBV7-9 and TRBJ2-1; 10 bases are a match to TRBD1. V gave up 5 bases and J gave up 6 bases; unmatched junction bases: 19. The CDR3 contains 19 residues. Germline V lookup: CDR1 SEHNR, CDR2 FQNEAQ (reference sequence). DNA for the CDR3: TGTGCCAGCAGCCCTGTGACAGGGGGCGTAATCACGGCGGCCAATGAGCAGTTCTTC. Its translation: CASSPVTGGVITAANEQFF.

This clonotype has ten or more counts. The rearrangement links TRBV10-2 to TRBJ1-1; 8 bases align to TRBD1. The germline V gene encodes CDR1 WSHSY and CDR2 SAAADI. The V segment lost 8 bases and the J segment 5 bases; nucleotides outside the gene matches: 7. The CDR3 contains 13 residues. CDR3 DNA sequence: TGCGCCAGCGGTGGGACAGGCGTAACTGAAGCTTTCTTT. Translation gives CASGGTGVTEAFF.

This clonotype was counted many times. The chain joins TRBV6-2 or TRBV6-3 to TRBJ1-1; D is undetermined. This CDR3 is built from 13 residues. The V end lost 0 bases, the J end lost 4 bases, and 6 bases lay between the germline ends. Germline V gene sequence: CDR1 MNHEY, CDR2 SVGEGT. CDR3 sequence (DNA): TGTGCCAGCAGTTACTCGCAGGCCACTGAAGCTTTCTTT. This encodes CASSYSQATEAFF.

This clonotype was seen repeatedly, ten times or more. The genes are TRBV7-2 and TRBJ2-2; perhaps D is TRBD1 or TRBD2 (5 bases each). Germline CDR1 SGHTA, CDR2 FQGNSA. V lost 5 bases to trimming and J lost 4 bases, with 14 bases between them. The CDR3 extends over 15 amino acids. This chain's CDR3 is CASSPGAVITGELFF. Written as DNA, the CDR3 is TGTGCCAGCAGCCCCGGGGCGGTTATCACCGGGGAGCTGTTTTTT.

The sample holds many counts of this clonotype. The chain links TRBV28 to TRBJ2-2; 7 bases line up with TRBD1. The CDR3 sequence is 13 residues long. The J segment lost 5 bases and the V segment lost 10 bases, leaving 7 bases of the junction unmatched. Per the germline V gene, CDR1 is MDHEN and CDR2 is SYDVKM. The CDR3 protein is CATKDRWTGELFF. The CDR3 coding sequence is TGTGCCACCAAGGACAGGTGGACCGGGGAGCTGTTTTTT.

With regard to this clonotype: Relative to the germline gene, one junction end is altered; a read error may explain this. DNA of the CDR3: TGTGCCGGCAGCGCGATTGGGGGAGGGTTTTACTACGAGCAGTACTTC. It yields the protein CAGSAIGGGFYYEQYF. The rearrangement uses TRBV7-8 and TRBJ2-7; 7 nucleotides line up with TRBD2. CDR1 and CDR2 from the germline V gene are SGHVS and FQNEAQ. There are 16 residues in the CDR3.

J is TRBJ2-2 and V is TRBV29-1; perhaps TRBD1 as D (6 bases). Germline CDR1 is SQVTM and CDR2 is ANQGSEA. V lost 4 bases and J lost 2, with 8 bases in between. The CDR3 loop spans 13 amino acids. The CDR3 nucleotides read TGCAGCGTTGGGGACACAAACACCGGGGAGCTGTTTTTT. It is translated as CSVGDTNTGELFF.

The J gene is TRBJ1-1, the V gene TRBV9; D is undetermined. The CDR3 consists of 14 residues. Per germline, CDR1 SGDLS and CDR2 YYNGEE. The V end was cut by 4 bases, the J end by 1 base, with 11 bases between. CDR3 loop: CASSPFPKNTEAFF. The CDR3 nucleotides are TGTGCCAGCAGCCCCTTTCCAAAGAACACTGAAGCTTTCTTT. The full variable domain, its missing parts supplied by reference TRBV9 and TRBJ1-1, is DSGVTQTPKHLITATGQRVTLRCSPRSGDLSVYWYQQSLDQGLQFLIQYYNGEERAKGNILERFSAQQFPDLHSELNLSSLELGDSALYFCASSPFPKNTEAFFGQGTRLTVV.

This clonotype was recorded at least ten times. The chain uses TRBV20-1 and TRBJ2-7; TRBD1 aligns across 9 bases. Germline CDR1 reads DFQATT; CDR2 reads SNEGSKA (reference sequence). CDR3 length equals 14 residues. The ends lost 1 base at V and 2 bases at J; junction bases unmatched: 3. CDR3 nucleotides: TGCAGTGCTAGAGTAAGGGACAGGGCCTACGAGCAGTACTTC. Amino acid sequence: CSARVRDRAYEQYF.

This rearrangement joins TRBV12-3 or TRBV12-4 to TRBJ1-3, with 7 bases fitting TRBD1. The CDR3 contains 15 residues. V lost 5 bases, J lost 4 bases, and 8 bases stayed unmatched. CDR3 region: CASSRDSHSGNTIYF. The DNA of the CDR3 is TGTGCCAGCAGTCGGGACAGCCACTCCGGAAACACCATATATTTT.